One T cell receptor beta chain is described in this entry. This record comes from a study of T cell responses to AZD1222 COVID-19 vaccine. Sequencing used immunoSEQ multiplex PCR; TCRdb keeps in-frame clones, though not all of them. The top ten clones hold around 15% of a sample with about 120,000 clones, 80% to 95% of them seen once. Germline CDR1 LGHNA, CDR2 YNFKEQ. This CDR3 is 15 amino acids long. Trimming took 2 bases from V and 2 from J; bases not matched to a gene: 3. Source: peripheral blood, taken on day 0 of AZD1222 vaccination. The J gene is TRBJ2-7, the V gene TRBV4-2; TRBD2 aligns across 10 bases. The sequence came from an adult in good health. In DNA form, the CDR3 reads TGTGCCAGCAGCCAACTAGCGGGGGCTACCTACGAGCAGTACTTC. Protein: CASSQLAGATYEQYF.